The following is a T cell receptor beta chain sequence with its context. These data are taken from a study of cytomegalovirus exposure and HLA in healthy donors. Amplification used 60 Vbeta primers and 13 Jbeta primers. Produced via immunoSEQ multiplex PCR; TCRdb's table is partial and in-frame only. The sample gives about 160,000 clones, roughly two thirds of which show up once; around 2.8% is in the top ten. The CDR3 length is 15 residues. Per the germline V gene, CDR1 is SGHTA and CDR2 is FQGNSA. Losses at the gene ends were 4 bases for V and 5 bases for J; bases not matched to a gene: 10. It was healthy bone marrow donors who served as donors. Though nominally healthy at sampling, donors likely had unrecorded immune exposures.

The receptor was isolated from a woman in her thirties in good health and CMV-seronegative. This rearrangement joins TRBV7-2 to TRBJ1-2; 7 nucleotides align to TRBD1. Sequenced material: PBMCs. DNA for the CDR3: TGTGCCAGCAGCTCCTGGGCGACAGGGAGTTATGGCTACACCTTC. Protein: CASSSWATGSYGYTF.